Reported below is one T cell receptor (beta chain). The target antigen is unknown. This entry comes from a study of T-cell reconstitution after alpha-beta-depleted transplantation in children. General study findings and limits: By about two months after transplant, alpha-beta T cells reportedly arose from several hundred graft clones that had expanded. Once a year had passed after transplant, T-cell counts and diversity came mostly from newly produced T cells. Several patients had high TCRbeta diversity at day 60; it came from surviving recipient T cells and thymic progenitors.

With 1 base removed from V and 5 bases from J, the gap between germline ends came to 11 bases. The length of the CDR3 is 14 residues. A library of TCRbeta sequences, prepared with unique molecular identifiers, was generated. TCRdb reanalysed the PCR reads using MiXCR and keeps one entry per CDR3 protein. This sample has roughly 200,000 distinct CDR3 sequences, with 11% found just once. Sequences were derived from PBMCs, sampled before TCRalphabeta/CD19-depleted stem cell transplant. V usage is TRBV12-3 or TRBV12-4 and J usage is TRBJ2-5; D is undetermined. The sequence was obtained from a child under two years old with acute myeloid leukemia, due to receive a stem cell transplant. The CDR3 coding sequence is TGTGCCAGCAGTTTAGTCCGGATGGGTGAGACCCAGTACTTC. This gives the protein CASSLVRMGETQYF.